This note documents a single T cell receptor (beta chain) sequence. Germline V lookup: CDR1 SGHRS, CDR2 YFSETQ. Trimming cost V 4 bases and J 8 bases; bases outside gene matches: 11. CDR3 size: 14 residues. Here immunoSEQ multiplex PCR was the method, and the copy in TCRdb shows in-frame clones only, minus some. The sample includes 140,000 or so clones, 60% to 85% of them seen just once. The sample originates from a study of blood T cell repertoires in COVID-19. The receptor comes from a man aged 50-59 years with acute or convalescent COVID-19. The chain has TRBV5-1 and TRBJ1-1; 7 positions match TRBD1. Sequencing used peripheral blood. DNA for the CDR3: TGCGCCAGCAGCCTGGGACAGACGGTGTCCGAAGCTTTCTTT. Translation gives CASSLGQTVSEAFF. The complete variable domain, with remaining parts taken from reference TRBV5-1 and TRBJ1-1, reads KAGVTQTPRYLIKTRGQQVTLSCSPISGHRSVSWYQQTPGQGLQFLFEYFSETQRNKGNFPGRFSGRQFSNSRSEMNVSTLELGDSALYLCASSLGQTVSEAFFGQGTRLTVV.